Shown below are 2 T cell receptor beta chains from a single sample sequenced in a study of control samples from healthy donors and cancer patients. Profiled with immunoSEQ multiplex PCR; TCRdb holds only in-frame clones, not every one. The table has about 130,000 clones, approximately 92% seen once. Sequencing was carried out using PBMCs. The source of these receptors is a man older than 75 with head and neck cancer.

This chain uses TRBV9 with TRBJ2-3; TRBD2 agrees at 7 bases. V was pared by 2 bases and J by 2 bases, with 5 bases of the junction left unmatched. The CDR3 is made up of 15 amino acids. Looked up from germline, CDR1 is SGDLS and CDR2 is YYNGEE. CDR3 nucleotide sequence: TGTGCCAGCAGCGTGGTAAGCGGGGCCACAGATACGCAGTATTTT. Protein sequence: CASSVVSGATDTQYF. The full variable domain, completed using reference TRBV9 and TRBJ2-3, is DSGVTQTPKHLITATGQRVTLRCSPRSGDLSVYWYQQSLDQGLQFLIQYYNGEERAKGNILERFSAQQFPDLHSELNLSSLELGDSALYFCASSVVSGATDTQYFGPGTRLTVL.

The genes are TRBV1 and TRBJ2-7; the table's D call TRBD2 went unverified against the DNA. TRBV1 represents a pseudogene. CDR3 length: 15 amino acids. CDR3 sequence reads: CTSSRAGECSYEQYF. The DNA of the CDR3 is TGCACCAGCAGCCGCGCGGGGGAGTGCTCCTACGAGCAGTACTTC.